This TCR beta chain was sequenced in a study of cytomegalovirus exposure and HLA in healthy donors. Study in general: The 90 to 150 validation repertoires, a later analysis reported, used the same platform as the 666 first-cohort repertoires.

Profiling relied on immunoSEQ multiplex PCR, and the TCRdb table lists in-frame clones only, not all of them. In the table there are more than 100,000 clones, approximately 87% of which are singletons. V shed 0 bases, J shed 0 bases, and the junction held 3 bases outside the gene matches. The CDR3 contains 16 residues. Germline V gene data show CDR1 as PRHDT and CDR2 as FYEKMQ (reference sequence). A few counts support this clone. This chain uses TRBV13 with TRBJ2-3; 7 nucleotides align to TRBD2. This clonotype originated in a woman aged 18-29 years in good health and CMV-seropositive. Sequenced sample: PBMCs. The CDR3 loop is CASSLGTSFSTDTQYF. In nucleotides, the CDR3 is TGTGCCAGCAGCTTAGGGACTAGCTTTAGCACAGATACGCAGTATTTT.